This TCR beta chain was profiled in a study of OX40 agonist ivuxolimab in advanced cancers. As concerns this clone: Its cognate antigen is unknown.

Here immunoSEQ multiplex PCR was the method, and the copy in TCRdb shows in-frame clones only, minus some. The sample carries 70,000 or so clones, under 95% recorded once. This CDR3 is built from 16 residues. V shed 2 bases and J shed 5 bases, with 16 bases lying between them. CDR1 is SGHDN and CDR2 is FVKESK in the germline V gene. Notes on the study in general: Mean expanded clone counts were higher in CD8+ than CD4+ T cells.

J is TRBJ2-1 and V is TRBV14; D is perhaps TRBD1 (8 bases). The receptor was isolated from an adult with an advanced solid tumor such as melanoma, head and neck, liver or kidney cancer. This material consisted of CD4+ or CD8+ T cells sorted from blood, taken in a trial of the OX40 agonist ivuxolimab. In nucleotides, the CDR3 is TGTGCCAGCAGCCAAACAGGGGGGGGGCGACACAATGAGCAGTTCTTC. Protein product: CASSQTGGGRHNEQFF.